This TCR beta chain originates from a study of blood T cell repertoires in COVID-19. Study as a whole: Whether acute or convalescent, the COVID-19 samples came from the United States, Italy and Spain. T cells, B-cell-depleted T cells, or PBMCs supplied cDNA or gDNA.

The CDR3 extends over 15 amino acids. Germline CDR1 is LGHNA and CDR2 is YNFKEQ. The trim removed 2 bases at V and 3 bases at J, leaving 7 bases unmatched. Original analysis: Cell counts per sample came from amplifying reference gene primers. Assay: immunoSEQ multiplex PCR; the TCRdb copy retains only in-frame clones and omits some. V, J and clone size are those of that table, while D and trimming were read from the DNA. The sample shows approximately 350,000 clones, roughly 87% of them seen only once. J is TRBJ2-7 and V is TRBV4-2; 7 bases line up with TRBD2. This TCR derives from a woman aged 25 to 39 who had recovered from COVID-19. Input material: PBMCs or T cells enriched from blood (not recorded which). The CDR3 DNA follows: TGTGCCAGCAGCCAATGGCGGGAGAGTTACTACGAGCAGTACTTC. It specifies CASSQWRESYYEQYF.